What follows is one T cell receptor (beta chain) and its context. The antigen is undetermined. PCR primers comprised 60 Vbeta and 13 Jbeta primers. Produced via immunoSEQ multiplex PCR; TCRdb's table is partial and in-frame only. Here the sample spans around 130,000 clones, more than 55% being singletons. Germline assignment: CDR1 SGHTA and CDR2 FQGNSA. Trimming took 0 bases from V and 4 from J, leaving 9 bases between them. The CDR3 length is 14 residues. The source of the sample is a study of cytomegalovirus exposure and HLA in healthy donors. Study-wide results and limits: It is likely that the observed cluster of highly shared sequence variants was a sequencing artifact.

This chain links TRBV7-2 with TRBJ1-2, with TRBD1 as a possible D gene (5 bases). The sequencing sample was made of PBMCs. The TCR originated in a man younger than 35 in good health and CMV-seronegative. Here the CDR3 DNA reads TGTGCCAGCAGCTTAGCAGGGGTTGCCTATGGCTACACCTTC. It is translated as CASSLAGVAYGYTF.